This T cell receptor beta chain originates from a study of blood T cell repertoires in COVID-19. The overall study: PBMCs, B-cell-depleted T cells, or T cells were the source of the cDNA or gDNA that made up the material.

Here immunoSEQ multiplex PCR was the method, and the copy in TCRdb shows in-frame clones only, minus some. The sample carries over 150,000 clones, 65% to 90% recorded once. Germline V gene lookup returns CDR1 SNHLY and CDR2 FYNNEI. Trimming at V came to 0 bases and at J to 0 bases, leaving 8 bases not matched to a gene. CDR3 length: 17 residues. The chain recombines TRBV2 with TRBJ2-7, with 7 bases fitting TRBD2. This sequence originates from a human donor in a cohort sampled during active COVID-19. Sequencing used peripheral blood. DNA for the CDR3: TGTGCCAGCAGTGAAGCGGGGACTACTAATAACTCCTACGAGCAGTACTTC. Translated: CASSEAGTTNNSYEQYF. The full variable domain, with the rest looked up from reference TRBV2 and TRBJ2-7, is EPEVTQTPSHQVTQMGQEVILRCVPISNHLYFYWYRQILGQKVEFLVSFYNNEISEKSEIFDDQFSVERPDGSNFTLKIRSTKLEDSAMYFCASSEAGTTNNSYEQYFGPGTRLTVT.